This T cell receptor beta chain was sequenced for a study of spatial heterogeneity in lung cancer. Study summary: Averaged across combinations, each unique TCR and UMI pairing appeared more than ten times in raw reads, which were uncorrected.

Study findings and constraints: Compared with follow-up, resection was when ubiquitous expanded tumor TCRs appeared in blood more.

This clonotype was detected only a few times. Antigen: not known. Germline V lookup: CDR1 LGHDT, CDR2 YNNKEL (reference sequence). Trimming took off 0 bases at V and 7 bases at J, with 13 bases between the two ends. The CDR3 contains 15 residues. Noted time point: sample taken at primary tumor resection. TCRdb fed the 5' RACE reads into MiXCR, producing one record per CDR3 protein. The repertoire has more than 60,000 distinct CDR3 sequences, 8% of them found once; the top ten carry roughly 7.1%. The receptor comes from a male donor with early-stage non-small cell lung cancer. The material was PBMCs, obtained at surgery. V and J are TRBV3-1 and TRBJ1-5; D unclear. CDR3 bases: TGTGCCAGCAGCCAAGATCCCAAGGGAGTACAGCCCCAGCATTTT. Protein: CASSQDPKGVQPQHF.